These 18 T cell receptor beta chains came from one sample sequenced in a study of human thymus T cells. Resections obtained during corrective heart surgery supplied the thymus tissue. Sequencing was performed with immunoSEQ multiplex PCR; in TCRdb, only in-frame clones are kept and a portion is missing. This table holds around 70,000 clones, roughly 94% found once. The material sequenced was thymus tissue. The receptors were gathered from a girl under two years old with a congenital heart defect but otherwise immunologically healthy.

The chain joins TRBV10-2 to TRBJ1-4; tentative D call: TRBD1 (5 bases). CDR1 is WSHSY and CDR2 is SAAADI in the germline V gene. The ends were cut back, 0 bases at V and 5 bases at J, with 7 bases in the middle. The CDR3 totals 14 residues. The CDR3 DNA sequence: TGCGCCAGCAGTGAGTCGGGGGGGAATGAAAAACTGTTTTTT. This sequence encodes CASSESGGNEKLFF.

The chain couples TRBV15 to TRBJ1-3; 7 bases fit TRBD1. The CDR3 is made up of 15 amino acids. Germline V gene data show CDR1 as LNHNV and CDR2 as YYDKDF (reference sequence). Trimming removed 0 bases from V and 8 bases from J; junction bases left unmatched: 7. CDR3 DNA: TGTGCCACCAGCAGAGATGCGGGCAGGGGGGACACCATATATTTT. The encoded protein is CATSRDAGRGDTIYF.

The V call is TRBV28, the J call TRBJ2-2; 9 bases match TRBD2. V lost 4 bases to trimming and J lost 3 bases; unmatched junction nucleotides: 12. The CDR3 is 18 amino acids. Germline V gives CDR1 MDHEN, CDR2 SYDVKM. The CDR3 nucleotides read TGTGCCAGCAGTTCCCTCCTAGCGGGAAGGGTGGACACCGGGGAGCTGTTTTTT. This encodes CASSSLLAGRVDTGELFF.

V gene TRBV7-2 combines with J gene TRBJ1-2, with D possibly matching TRBD1 (5 bases). This CDR3 has 16 amino acids. Per germline, CDR1 SGHTA and CDR2 FQGNSA. Between the trimmed V and J ends, which lost 8 bases and 5 bases, there was a span of 24 bases. The CDR3 DNA reads as TGTGCCAGCGGGTGTGGGCAGGGAAGGGGATATTATGGCTACACCTTC. This sequence encodes CASGCGQGRGYYGYTF.

The chain is built from TRBV28 and TRBJ1-4; D may be TRBD1 (5 bases). With 5 bases removed from V and 7 bases from J, the gap between germline ends came to 14 bases. CDR3 length: 14 amino acids. Per the germline V gene, CDR1 is MDHEN and CDR2 is SYDVKM. The CDR3 reads CASSLQGVVEKLFF. CDR3 sequence (DNA): TGTGCCAGCAGTCTCCAGGGTGTCGTTGAAAAACTGTTTTTT. The whole variable domain, filled in from reference TRBV28 and TRBJ1-4, reads DVKVTQSSRYLVKRTGEKVFLECVQDMDHENMFWYRQDPGLGLRLIYFSYDVKMKEKGDIPEGYSVSREKKERFSLILESASTNQTSMYLCASSLQGVVEKLFFGSGTQLSVL.

J is TRBJ1-1 and V is TRBV10-3; a possible D gene is TRBD1 (5 bases). Between the trimmed V and J ends, which lost 8 bases and 6 bases, there was a span of 16 bases. Germline CDR1 is ENHRY and CDR2 is SYGVKD. This CDR3 is 13 amino acids long. CDR3 sequence reads: CAIGTKGFPEAFF. The DNA for the CDR3 is TGTGCCATCGGCACTAAGGGGTTTCCTGAAGCTTTCTTT.

The V and J genes are TRBV5-1 and TRBJ2-7, with D possibly TRBD2 on 5 matching bases. Germline CDR1 is SGHRS and CDR2 is YFSETQ. The V and J ends lost 5 bases and 7 bases respectively, with 19 bases between them. CDR3 length equals 14 residues. The CDR3 DNA sequence: TGCGCCAGCAGAGACGGCCCTCACTCGGGGGAGCAGTACTTC. Its protein product is CASRDGPHSGEQYF.

This clone was recorded only once. The J gene is TRBJ1-5, the V gene TRBV5-6; TRBD1 is a possible D gene (6 bases). Germline CDR1 SGHDT, CDR2 YYEEEE. The V gene lost 1 base and the J gene lost 7 bases, with 21 bases spanning the gap. The CDR3 loop spans 17 amino acids. The CDR3 DNA sequence: TGTGCCAGCAGCTTGAGCCGATCCGGGGGGCTGGGGCAGCCCCAGCATTTT. This codes for CASSLSRSGGLGQPQHF. The full variable domain, its missing parts supplied by reference TRBV5-6 and TRBJ1-5, is DAGVTQSPTHLIKTRGQQVTLRCSPKSGHDTVSWYQQALGQGPQFIFQYYEEEERQRGNFPDRFSGHQFPNYSSELNVNALLLGDSALYLCASSLSRSGGLGQPQHFGDGTRLSIL.

The rearrangement joins TRBV29-1 to TRBJ2-4, with 9 bases lining up with TRBD1. The CDR3 runs to 20 residues. Germline loops: CDR1 SQVTM, CDR2 ANQGSEA. The CDR3 sequence is CSAILGDRDRDLLAKNIQYF. Written as DNA, the CDR3 is TGCAGTGCGATTTTAGGGGACCGGGACAGGGACCTACTAGCCAAAAACATTCAGTACTTC.

This sequence joins TRBV5-8 and TRBJ1-3; D not certain. V was pared by 4 bases and J by 2 bases, with 16 bases between. Per the germline V gene, CDR1 is SGHTS and CDR2 is YDEGEE. The CDR3 has 16 residues. This CDR3 is CASSISGRVTGNTIYF. As DNA, the CDR3 is TGTGCCAGCAGCATTTCCGGGAGGGTCACTGGAAACACCATATATTTT.

The chain combines TRBV19 with TRBJ1-2; D gene uncertain. CDR1 and CDR2 (germline): LNHDA, SQIVND (reference sequence). The ends were cut back, 3 bases at V and 6 bases at J, with 14 bases in the middle. The CDR3 is 14 amino acids. The CDR3, as DNA: TGTGCCAGTAGTATCTCACAAGGGTTCGATGGCTACACCTTC. Amino acids: CASSISQGFDGYTF. The entire variable domain, with the rest obtained from reference TRBV19 and TRBJ1-2, is as follows: DGGITQSPKYLFRKEGQNVTLSCEQNLNHDAMYWYRQDPGQGLRLIYYSQIVNDFQKGDIAEGYSVSREKKESFPLTVTSAQKNPTAFYLCASSISQGFDGYTFGSGTRLTVV.

The rearrangement links TRBV2 to TRBJ1-2; TRBD1 is a possible D gene (5 bases). Trimming removed 10 bases at V and 3 bases at J, with 27 bases between. Germline V gives CDR1 SNHLY, CDR2 FYNNEI. The CDR3 has 17 amino acids. CDR3 region: CATEPEGRVHLDYGYTF. DNA of the CDR3: TGTGCCACAGAGCCGGAGGGCAGGGTCCACCTTGACTATGGCTACACCTTC.

The CDR3 bases are TGCAGCGTTGGAGGTTTTCTAACAGAAGCTAACACCGGGGAGCTGTTTTTT. It specifies CSVGGFLTEANTGELFF. The chain uses TRBV29-1 and TRBJ2-2; D is unresolved. The germline V gene encodes CDR1 SQVTM and CDR2 ANQGSEA. V was trimmed by 4 bases and J by 2 bases, leaving 20 bases between them. CDR3 size: 17 residues.

The chain carries TRBV5-6 and TRBJ2-2, with 11 bases aligning to TRBD1. V gave up 0 bases and J gave up 6 bases; unmatched junction bases: 13. Germline assignment: CDR1 SGHDT and CDR2 YYEEEE. The CDR3 spans 19 residues. The CDR3, as DNA: TGTGCCAGCAGCTTGGACCGATTCCCGGGACAGGGGGTGCCCGGGGAGCTGTTTTTT. Its protein product is CASSLDRFPGQGVPGELFF.

The chain couples TRBV25-1 to TRBJ1-4; the D is unclear. V gave up 8 bases and J gave up 8 bases, with 9 bases separating them. The CDR3 contains 11 residues. Germline V gives CDR1 MGHDK, CDR2 SYGVNS. The CDR3 reads CASAEGEKLFF. Here the CDR3 DNA reads TGTGCCAGCGCGGAAGGGGAAAAACTGTTTTTT. The variable domain in full, completed from reference TRBV25-1 and TRBJ1-4, reads EADIYQTPRYLVIGTGKKITLECSQTMGHDKMYWYQQDPGMELHLIHYSYGVNSTEKGDLSSESTVSRIRTEHFPLTLESARPSHTSQYLCASAEGEKLFFGSGTQLSVL.

This clone came up once. The rearrangement joins TRBV6-4 to TRBJ2-1, with 8 bases identical to TRBD2. Germline CDR1 reads MRHNA; CDR2 reads SNTAGT. This CDR3 is built from 14 residues. The V gene end was trimmed by 3 bases and the J gene end by 4 bases; junction bases not matched to a gene: 2. CDR3: CASSEGLGYNEQFF. CDR3 in DNA: TGTGCCAGCAGTGAGGGACTAGGGTACAATGAGCAGTTCTTC.

CDR3 protein: CASSLRQAYTGELFF. For the CDR3, the DNA is TGCGCCAGCAGCTTAAGACAGGCGTACACCGGGGAGCTGTTTTTT. The chain couples TRBV5-1 to TRBJ2-2, with D possibly matching TRBD1 (6 bases). Trimming shortened V by 2 bases and J by 3 bases, and 11 bases separated the two germline ends. From germline, CDR1 is SGHRS and CDR2 YFSETQ. This CDR3 has 15 residues.

This clone was detected a few times. The CDR3 DNA sequence: TGTGCCAGCAGTTGCCCTGTTTCAAGGGAGGGCTACAATGAGCAGTTCTTC. It specifies CASSCPVSREGYNEQFF. The chain employs TRBV28 and TRBJ2-1; 7 bases agree with TRBD2. The germline CDR1 and CDR2 sequences are MDHEN and SYDVKM. CDR3 length equals 17 residues. V trimming: 4 bases; J trimming: 3 bases; junction bases outside the gene matches: 12.